These T cell receptor beta chains were read from a single sample in a study of T cell responses to AZD1222 COVID-19 vaccine. Sequenced by immunoSEQ multiplex PCR; TCRdb stores in-frame clones only, minus some. The sample has around 140,000 clones; approximately 88% are singletons. The source material was peripheral blood, sampled on day 0 of AZD1222 vaccination. The receptor source for this set is an adult in good health. Both conserved end residues are part of each CDR3. The D gene is left open where the match is weak. Rows give clone size only sometimes, using once, few, many, or a class for an expanded clone.

V: TRBV6-5
size: .
J: TRBJ2-1
D: .
CDR3: CASSFRDPSYNEQFF
DNA: TGTGCCAGCAGTTTCCGTGACCCGTCCTACAATGAGCAGTTCTTC

V: TRBV5-6
size: .
J: TRBJ2-7
D: TRBD1
CDR3: CASSLTGGEQYF
DNA: TGTGCCAGCAGCTTGACAGGGGGCGAGCAGTACTTC

V: TRBV5-5
size: .
J: TRBJ1-1
D: .
CDR3: CASSVGGFNTEAFF
DNA: TGTGCCAGCAGCGTGGGAGGGTTTAACACTGAAGCTTTCTTT

V: TRBV6-2/TRBV6-3
size: .
J: TRBJ1-5
D: TRBD1
CDR3: CASSTGERLPQHF
DNA: TGTGCCAGCAGTACAGGGGAGCGGTTGCCCCAGCATTTT

V: TRBV4-1
size: .
J: TRBJ2-1
D: TRBD2
CDR3: CASSQVGRGRYNEQFF
DNA: TGCGCCAGCAGCCAAGTCGGGCGGGGGAGATACAATGAGCAGTTCTTC

V: TRBV4-2
size: .
J: TRBJ1-5
D: .
CDR3: CASSGGLSRNQPQHF
DNA: TGTGCCAGCAGCGGTGGGCTGTCTCGCAATCAGCCCCAGCATTTT

V: TRBV9
size: .
J: TRBJ2-2
D: .
CDR3: CASSVAPSGSAGELFF
DNA: TGTGCCAGCAGCGTAGCCCCTTCAGGGAGCGCCGGGGAGCTGTTTTTT

V: TRBV4-3
size: .
J: TRBJ2-2
D: TRBD2
CDR3: CASSQDPLPSIASGGLFF
DNA: TGCGCCAGCAGCCAAGATCCCCTGCCCTCTATAGCTAGCGGGGGGCTGTTTTTT

V: TRBV4-3
size: .
J: TRBJ2-7
D: .
CDR3: CASSQEGTSSSYEQYF
DNA: TGCGCCAGCAGCCAAGAGGGGACTTCTAGCTCCTACGAGCAGTACTTC

V: TRBV5-1
size: .
J: TRBJ2-7
D: .
CDR3: CASSLALGAPDGQYF
DNA: TGCGCCAGCAGCTTGGCCTTAGGGGCCCCAGACGGGCAGTACTTC

V: TRBV6-2/TRBV6-3
size: .
J: TRBJ2-3
D: TRBD2
CDR3: CASSYGVASRGSTQYF
DNA: TGTGCCAGCAGTTACGGGGTAGCGTCACGCGGGAGTACGCAGTATTTT

V: TRBV7-8
size: .
J: TRBJ2-2
D: TRBD1
CDR3: CASSTQGARSPGELFF
DNA: TGTGCCAGCAGCACACAGGGGGCGCGGTCCCCCGGGGAGCTGTTTTTT

V: TRBV4-2
size: .
J: TRBJ2-2
D: TRBD2
CDR3: CASSQDPSRGGPQGELFF
DNA: TGTGCCAGCAGCCAAGACCCCTCCCGGGGGGGCCCCCAAGGGGAGCTGTTTTTT

V: TRBV25-1
size: once
J: TRBJ2-5
D: TRBD2
CDR3: CASSAPGLAGSAQYF
DNA: TGTGCCAGCAGTGCCCCGGGACTAGCGGGGTCGGCCCAGTACTTC

V: TRBV7-3
size: few
J: TRBJ2-7
D: .
CDR3: CASSLSGGRSSYEQYF
DNA: TGTGCCAGCAGCTTAAGTGGGGGCAGGAGCTCCTACGAGCAGTACTTC